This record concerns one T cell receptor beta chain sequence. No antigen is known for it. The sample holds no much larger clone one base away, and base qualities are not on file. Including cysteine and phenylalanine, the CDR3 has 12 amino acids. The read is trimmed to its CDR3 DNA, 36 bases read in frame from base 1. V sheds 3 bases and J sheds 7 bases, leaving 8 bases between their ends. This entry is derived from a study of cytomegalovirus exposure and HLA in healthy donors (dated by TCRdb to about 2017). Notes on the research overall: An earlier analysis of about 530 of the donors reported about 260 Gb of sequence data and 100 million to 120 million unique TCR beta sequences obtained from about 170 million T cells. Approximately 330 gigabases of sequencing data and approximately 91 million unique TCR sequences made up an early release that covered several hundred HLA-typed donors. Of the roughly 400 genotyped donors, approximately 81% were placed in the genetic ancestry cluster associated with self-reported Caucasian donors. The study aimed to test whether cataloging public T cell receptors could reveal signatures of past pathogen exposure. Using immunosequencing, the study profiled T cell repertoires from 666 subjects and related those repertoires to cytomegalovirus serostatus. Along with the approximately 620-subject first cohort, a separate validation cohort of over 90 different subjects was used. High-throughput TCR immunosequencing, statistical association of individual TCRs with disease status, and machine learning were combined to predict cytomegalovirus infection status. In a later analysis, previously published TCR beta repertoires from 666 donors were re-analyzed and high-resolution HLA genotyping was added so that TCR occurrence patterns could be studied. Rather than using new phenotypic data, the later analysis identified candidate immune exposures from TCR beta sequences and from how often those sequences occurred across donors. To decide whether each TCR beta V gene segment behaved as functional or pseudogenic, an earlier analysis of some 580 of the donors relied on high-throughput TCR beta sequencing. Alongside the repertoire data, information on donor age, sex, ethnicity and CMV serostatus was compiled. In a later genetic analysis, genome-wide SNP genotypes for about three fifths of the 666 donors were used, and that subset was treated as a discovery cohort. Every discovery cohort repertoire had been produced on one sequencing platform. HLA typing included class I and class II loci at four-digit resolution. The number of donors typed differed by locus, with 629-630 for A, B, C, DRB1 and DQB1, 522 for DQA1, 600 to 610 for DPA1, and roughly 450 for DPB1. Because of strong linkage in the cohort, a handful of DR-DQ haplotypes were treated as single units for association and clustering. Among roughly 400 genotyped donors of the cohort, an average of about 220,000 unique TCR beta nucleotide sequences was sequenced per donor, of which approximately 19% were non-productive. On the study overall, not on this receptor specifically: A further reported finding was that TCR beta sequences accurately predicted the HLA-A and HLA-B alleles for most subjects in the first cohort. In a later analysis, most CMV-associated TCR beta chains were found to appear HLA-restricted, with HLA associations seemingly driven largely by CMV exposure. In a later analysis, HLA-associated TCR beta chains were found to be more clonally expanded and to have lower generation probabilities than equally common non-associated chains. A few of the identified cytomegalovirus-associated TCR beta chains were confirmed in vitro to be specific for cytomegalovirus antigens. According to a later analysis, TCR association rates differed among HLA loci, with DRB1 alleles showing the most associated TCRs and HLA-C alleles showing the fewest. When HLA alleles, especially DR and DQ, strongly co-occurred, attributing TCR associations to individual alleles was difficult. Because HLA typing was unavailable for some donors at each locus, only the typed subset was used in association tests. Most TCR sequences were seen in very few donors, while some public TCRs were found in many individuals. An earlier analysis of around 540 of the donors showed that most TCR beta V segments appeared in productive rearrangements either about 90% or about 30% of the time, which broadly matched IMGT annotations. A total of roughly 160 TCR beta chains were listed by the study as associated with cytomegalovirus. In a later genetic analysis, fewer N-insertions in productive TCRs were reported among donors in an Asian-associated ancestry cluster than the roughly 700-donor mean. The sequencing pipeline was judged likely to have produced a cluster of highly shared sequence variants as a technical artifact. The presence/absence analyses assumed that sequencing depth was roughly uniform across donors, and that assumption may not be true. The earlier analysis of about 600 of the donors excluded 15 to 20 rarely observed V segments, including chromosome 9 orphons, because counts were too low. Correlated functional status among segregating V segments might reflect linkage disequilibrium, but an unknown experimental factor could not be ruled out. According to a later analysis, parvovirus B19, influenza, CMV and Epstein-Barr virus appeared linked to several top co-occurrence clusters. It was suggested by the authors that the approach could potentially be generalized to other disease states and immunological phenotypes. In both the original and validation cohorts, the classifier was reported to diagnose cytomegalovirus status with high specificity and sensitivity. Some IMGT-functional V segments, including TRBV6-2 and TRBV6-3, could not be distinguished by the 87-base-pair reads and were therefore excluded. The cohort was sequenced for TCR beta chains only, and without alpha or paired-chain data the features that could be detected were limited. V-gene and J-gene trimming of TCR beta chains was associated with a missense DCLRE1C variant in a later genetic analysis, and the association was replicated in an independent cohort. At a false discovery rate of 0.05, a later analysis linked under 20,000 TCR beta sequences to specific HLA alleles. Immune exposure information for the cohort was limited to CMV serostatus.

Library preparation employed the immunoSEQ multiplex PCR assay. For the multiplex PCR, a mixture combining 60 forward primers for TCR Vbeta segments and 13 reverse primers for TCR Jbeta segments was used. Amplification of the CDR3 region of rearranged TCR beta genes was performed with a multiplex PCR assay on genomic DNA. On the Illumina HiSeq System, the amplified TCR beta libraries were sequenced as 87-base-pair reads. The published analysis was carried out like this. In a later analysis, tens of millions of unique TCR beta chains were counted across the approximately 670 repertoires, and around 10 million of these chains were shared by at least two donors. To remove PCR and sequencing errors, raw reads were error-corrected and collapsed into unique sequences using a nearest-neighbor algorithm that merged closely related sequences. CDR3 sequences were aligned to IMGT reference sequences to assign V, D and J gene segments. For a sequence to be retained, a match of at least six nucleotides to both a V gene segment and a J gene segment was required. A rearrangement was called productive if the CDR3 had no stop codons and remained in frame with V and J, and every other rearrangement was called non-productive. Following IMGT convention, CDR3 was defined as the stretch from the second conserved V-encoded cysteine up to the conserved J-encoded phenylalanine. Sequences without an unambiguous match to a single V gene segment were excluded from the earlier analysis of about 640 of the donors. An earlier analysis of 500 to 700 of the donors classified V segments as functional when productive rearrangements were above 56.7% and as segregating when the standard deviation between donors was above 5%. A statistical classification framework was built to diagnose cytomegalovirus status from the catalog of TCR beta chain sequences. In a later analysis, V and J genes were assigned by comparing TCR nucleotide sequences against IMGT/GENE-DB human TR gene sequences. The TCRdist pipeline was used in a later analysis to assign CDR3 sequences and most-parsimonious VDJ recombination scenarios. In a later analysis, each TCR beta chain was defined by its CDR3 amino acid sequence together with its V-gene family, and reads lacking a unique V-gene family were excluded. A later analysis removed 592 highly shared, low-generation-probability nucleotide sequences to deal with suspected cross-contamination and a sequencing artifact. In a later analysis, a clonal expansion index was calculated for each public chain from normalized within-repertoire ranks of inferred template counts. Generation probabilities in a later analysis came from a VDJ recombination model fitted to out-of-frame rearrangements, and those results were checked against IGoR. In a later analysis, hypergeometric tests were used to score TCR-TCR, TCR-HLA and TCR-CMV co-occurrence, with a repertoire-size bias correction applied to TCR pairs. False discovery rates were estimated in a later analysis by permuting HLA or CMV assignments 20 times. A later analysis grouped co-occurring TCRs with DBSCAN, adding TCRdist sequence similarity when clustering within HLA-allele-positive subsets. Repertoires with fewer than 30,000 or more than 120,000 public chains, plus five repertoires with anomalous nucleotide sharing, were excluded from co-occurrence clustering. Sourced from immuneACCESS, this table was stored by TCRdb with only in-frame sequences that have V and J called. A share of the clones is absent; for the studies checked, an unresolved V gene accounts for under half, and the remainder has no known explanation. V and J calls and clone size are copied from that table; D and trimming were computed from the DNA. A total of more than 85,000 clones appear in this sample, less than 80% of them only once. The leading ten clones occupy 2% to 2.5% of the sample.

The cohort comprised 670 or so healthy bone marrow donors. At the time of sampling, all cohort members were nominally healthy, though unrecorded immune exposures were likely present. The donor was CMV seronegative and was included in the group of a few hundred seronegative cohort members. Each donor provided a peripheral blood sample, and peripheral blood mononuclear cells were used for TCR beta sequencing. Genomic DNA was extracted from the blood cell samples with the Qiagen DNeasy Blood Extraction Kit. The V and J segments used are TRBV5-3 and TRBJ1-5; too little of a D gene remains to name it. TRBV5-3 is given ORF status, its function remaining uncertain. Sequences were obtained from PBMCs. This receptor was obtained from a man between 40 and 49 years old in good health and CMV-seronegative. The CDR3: CARSSGEQPQHF. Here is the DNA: TGTGCCAGAAGCTCCGGAGAGCAGCCCCAGCATTTT.